This passage covers 26 T cell receptor beta chains from one sample sequenced in a study of blood T cell repertoires in COVID-19. The repertoire was sequenced with immunoSEQ multiplex PCR; TCRdb's copy has only in-frame clones and lacks some. The sample lists fewer than 150,000 clones, more than 85% occurring once. The specimen was peripheral blood. The receptor set was obtained from a human donor in a cohort sampled during active COVID-19.

For the CDR3, the DNA is TGTGCCAGCACGGAGTTTTCCTACGAGCAGTACTTC. Protein sequence: CASTEFSYEQYF. The chain has TRBV2 and TRBJ2-7; D is uncertain. CDR3 length: 12 residues. The germline gives CDR1 SNHLY, CDR2 FYNNEI. Deletions cut 7 bases from V and 1 base from J, with 8 bases between.

This clone came up once. CDR3 sequence reads: CASSPDRHQPQHF. CDR3 sequence (DNA): TGTGCCAGCAGTCCGGACAGGCATCAGCCCCAGCATTTT. J is TRBJ1-5 and V is TRBV6-5; 7 nucleotides align to TRBD1. Germline-derived CDR1 and CDR2 are MNHEY and SVGAGI. The CDR3 length is 13 residues. Unmatched junction bases numbered 3, after V lost 5 bases and J lost 5 bases.

This chain uses TRBV28 with TRBJ1-1, with a weak D call TRBD1 (6 bases). Germline-derived CDR1 and CDR2 are MDHEN and SYDVKM. Trimming removed 6 bases from V and 4 bases from J, with 15 bases in between. CDR3 length: 14 residues. For the CDR3, the DNA is TGTGCCAGCAGAAGTCCAGGGGTGATCACTGAAGCTTTCTTT. Protein: CASRSPGVITEAFF.

The V gene is TRBV12-3 or TRBV12-4, the J gene TRBJ2-5; TRBD1 might be the D (6 bases). This CDR3 region has 13 residues. The V gene lost 4 bases and the J gene lost 7 bases, with 13 bases spanning the gap. The CDR3 spells CASSSERGGTQYF. The CDR3 coding sequence is TGTGCCAGCAGTTCGGAAAGAGGGGGGACCCAGTACTTC.

The chain carries TRBV5-4 and TRBJ2-5, with TRBD2 matching 12 bases. Germline trimming cut 0 bases from V and 5 bases from J; bases unmatched to any gene: 8. Germline CDR1 is SGHNT and CDR2 is YYREEE (reference sequence). The CDR3 extends over 17 amino acids. In DNA form, the CDR3 reads TGTGCCAGCAGCTTGGGTGCTAGCGGGGGGGCTGGGGAGACCCAGTACTTC. Translation gives CASSLGASGGAGETQYF. The full variable domain, with the rest looked up from reference TRBV5-4 and TRBJ2-5, is ETGVTQSPTHLIKTRGQQVTLRCSSQSGHNTVSWYQQALGQGPQFIFQYYREEENGRGNFPPRFSGLQFPNYSSELNVNALELDDSALYLCASSLGASGGAGETQYFGPGTRLLVL.

This rearrangement joins TRBV28 to TRBJ2-7; TRBD2 matches at 11 bases. This CDR3 is built from 13 residues. The J segment lost 5 bases and the V segment lost 6 bases, leaving 3 bases of the junction unmatched. Per the germline V gene, CDR1 is MDHEN and CDR2 is SYDVKM. This CDR3 is CASRLAGVDEQYF. CDR3 DNA sequence: TGTGCCAGCAGACTAGCGGGGGTCGACGAGCAGTACTTC.

J is TRBJ2-3 and V is TRBV24-1; the match to TRBD2 covers 12 bases. The CDR3 has 18 residues. Germline loops: CDR1 KGHDR, CDR2 SFDVKD. J gave up 4 bases and V 4 bases, and 11 bases lay outside the gene matches. CDR3 in DNA: TGTGCCACCAGTGACCAATCCTCGACTAGCGGGAGACCAGATACGCAGTATTTT. Translation gives CATSDQSSTSGRPDTQYF.

The chain carries TRBV6-1 and TRBJ1-2, with a possible D match to TRBD1 (5 bases). There are 16 residues in the CDR3. The ends were cut back, 2 bases at V and 4 bases at J, with 17 bases in the middle. Germline V lookup: CDR1 MNHNS, CDR2 SASEGT. CDR3 bases: TGTGCCAGCAGTGAAAGGGAAGGGGAAGGCTTCTATGGCTACACCTTC. This codes for CASSEREGEGFYGYTF.

The CDR3 region has the DNA TGTGCCAGTAGTATGAGGAGGGGCACAGATACGCAGTATTTT. It yields the protein CASSMRRGTDTQYF. The chain carries TRBV19 and TRBJ2-3, with D maybe TRBD2 (6 bases). There are 14 residues in the CDR3. Looked up from germline, CDR1 is LNHDA and CDR2 is SQIVND (reference sequence). V lost 3 bases and J 1 base, leaving 8 bases between the germline ends.

The gene calls are TRBV19 and TRBJ2-2, with 10 bases aligning to TRBD1. The V and J ends lost 6 bases and 2 bases, in that order; junction bases with no gene match: 3. There are 15 residues in the CDR3. Germline CDR1 reads LNHDA; CDR2 reads SQIVND (reference sequence). CDR3 in DNA: TGTGCCAGTAGGACAGGGGGCCTCAACACCGGGGAGCTGTTTTTT. It is translated as CASRTGGLNTGELFF.

This chain uses TRBV7-9 with TRBJ1-1; 7 nucleotides align to TRBD1. Germline CDR1 and CDR2: SEHNR and FQNEAQ (reference sequence). The CDR3 length is 17 residues. Losses at the gene ends were 2 bases for V and 0 bases for J; bases not matched to a gene: 9. The CDR3 region is CASSLFRDSNMNTEAFF. CDR3 DNA sequence: TGTGCCAGCAGCTTATTCCGGGACAGCAATATGAACACTGAAGCTTTCTTT.

This rearrangement joins TRBV4-1 to TRBJ2-1; 12 positions agree with TRBD2. V was clipped by 4 bases and J by 3 bases; unmatched bases: 7. CDR1 and CDR2 (germline): MGHRA, YSYEKL. The CDR3 has 17 residues. CDR3 nucleotides: TGCGCCAGCAGCCGACGACTAGCGGGGGACCTCTACAATGAGCAGTTCTTC. Its translation is CASSRRLAGDLYNEQFF.

The rearrangement uses TRBV28 and TRBJ1-5; 9 bases line up with TRBD1. The CDR3 contains 15 residues. J gave up 7 bases and V 6 bases, and 10 bases lay outside the gene matches. The germline gives CDR1 MDHEN, CDR2 SYDVKM. The CDR3 region is CASSLRRDREQPQHF. The CDR3 DNA reads TGTGCCAGCAGCCTCCGGAGGGACAGGGAGCAGCCCCAGCATTTT.

The gene calls are TRBV2 and TRBJ2-7; perhaps TRBD1 as D (7 bases). CDR1 and CDR2 from the germline V gene are SNHLY and FYNNEI. Trimming left V 0 bases short and J 4 bases short, with 19 bases between. The CDR3 totals 17 residues. This CDR3 reads CASSEAYGQGGTYEQYF. The CDR3 DNA reads TGTGCCAGCAGTGAAGCGTATGGGCAGGGGGGTACGTACGAGCAGTACTTC.

This chain connects TRBV4-1 to TRBJ2-1; TRBD2 aligns across 9 bases. The CDR3 runs to 12 residues. V was clipped by 6 bases and J by 8 bases; unmatched bases: 2. In germline, CDR1 is MGHRA, CDR2 YSYEKL. The CDR3 reads CASSRGGDEQFF. The CDR3 region has the DNA TGCGCCAGCAGTCGCGGGGGGGATGAGCAGTTCTTC.

The chain recombines TRBV9 with TRBJ2-3, with D possibly TRBD2 on 6 matching bases. With 0 bases removed from V and 0 bases from J, the gap between germline ends came to 14 bases. CDR3 length: 17 residues. The germline gives CDR1 SGDLS, CDR2 YYNGEE. Written as DNA, the CDR3 is TGTGCCAGCAGCGTAGCTGGTTGGGCGGGGAGCACAGATACGCAGTATTTT. This codes for CASSVAGWAGSTDTQYF.

The gene calls are TRBV18 and TRBJ1-3; D gene uncertain. The ends were cut back, 6 bases at V and 0 bases at J, with 18 bases in the middle. The CDR3 has 17 residues. CDR1 is KGHSH and CDR2 is LQKENI in the germline V gene. The CDR3 region is CASSENSLFSSGNTIYF. CDR3 sequence (DNA): TGTGCCAGCTCGGAAAACAGCCTGTTTTCCTCTGGAAACACCATATATTTT.

This clone turned up a few times. The rearrangement links TRBV13 to TRBJ2-7; 8 nucleotides line up with TRBD2. Germline V gene sequence: CDR1 PRHDT, CDR2 FYEKMQ (reference sequence). V shed 2 bases, J shed 3 bases, and the junction held 3 bases outside the gene matches. The CDR3 sequence is 14 residues long. Here the CDR3 DNA reads TGTGCCAGCAGCTTACCGGGGGGGTTCTACGAGCAGTACTTC. Translation gives CASSLPGGFYEQYF.

V usage is TRBV5-5 and J usage is TRBJ1-2, with 8 bases identical to TRBD1. V lost 4 bases to trimming and J lost 5 bases; unmatched junction nucleotides: 4. This CDR3 contains 13 residues. Germline loops: CDR1 SGHKS, CDR2 YYEKEE (reference sequence). CDR3 loop: CASSPGQGYGYTF. As DNA, the CDR3 is TGTGCCAGCAGCCCTGGACAGGGTTATGGCTACACCTTC.

V gene TRBV6-5 combines with J gene TRBJ1-1; no reliable D call. V was shortened by 0 bases and J by 3 bases, with 11 bases between the two germline ends. There are 15 residues in the CDR3. Germline V gene data show CDR1 as MNHEY and CDR2 as SVGAGI. The CDR3 coding sequence is TGTGCCAGCAGTTACTCGAGGGAGATTCACACTGAAGCTTTCTTT. It is translated as CASSYSREIHTEAFF.

The genes are TRBV19 and TRBJ2-7; 12 bases are shared with TRBD2. Trimming at V came to 3 bases and at J to 2 bases, leaving 11 bases not matched to a gene. The germline V gene encodes CDR1 LNHDA and CDR2 SQIVND (reference sequence). The CDR3 length is 18 residues. DNA of the CDR3: TGTGCCAGTAGTATCCGAACCAGGACTAGCGGGATGACCTACGAGCAGTACTTC. Protein sequence: CASSIRTRTSGMTYEQYF.

The J gene is TRBJ2-1, the V gene TRBV11-2; possible D gene TRBD1, 6 bases. Trimming pared 7 bases from V and 4 bases from J, leaving 17 bases between. Looked up from germline, CDR1 is SGHAT and CDR2 is FQNNGV. This CDR3 contains 15 residues. This chain's CDR3 is CASTPRQGTYNEQFF. The CDR3 DNA is TGTGCCAGCACCCCTAGGCAGGGGACATACAATGAGCAGTTCTTC.

The CDR3 spells CASSLGGTGVYEQYF. DNA of the CDR3: TGTGCCAGCAGTTTGGGTGGGACAGGGGTTTACGAGCAGTACTTC. The rearrangement joins TRBV28 to TRBJ2-7; 10 bases line up with TRBD1. The CDR3 length is 15 residues. Germline trimming cut 3 bases from V and 4 bases from J; bases unmatched to any gene: 6. Germline CDR1 MDHEN, CDR2 SYDVKM.

The chain joins TRBV6-5 to TRBJ1-3, with 7 positions matching TRBD1. Losses at the gene ends were 6 bases for V and 7 bases for J; bases not matched to a gene: 9. CDR1 MNHEY and CDR2 SVGAGI come from the germline V gene. This CDR3 spans 14 amino acids. The CDR3 spells CASRPGTARNTIYF. The CDR3 DNA reads TGTGCCAGCAGGCCCGGGACAGCTAGGAACACCATATATTTT.

The chain carries TRBV28 and TRBJ2-7; 10 positions agree with TRBD2. The CDR3 sequence is 16 residues long. Germline V lookup: CDR1 MDHEN, CDR2 SYDVKM. Trimming at V came to 6 bases and at J to 2 bases, leaving 10 bases not matched to a gene. CDR3 region: CASRRLAGATTYEQYF. The CDR3 region has the DNA TGTGCCAGCAGGAGGCTAGCGGGGGCAACTACCTACGAGCAGTACTTC.

The chain recombines TRBV28 with TRBJ2-2; 12 bases are shared with TRBD2. The length of the CDR3 is 20 residues. CDR1 MDHEN and CDR2 SYDVKM come from the germline V gene. V was clipped by 6 bases and J by 2 bases; unmatched bases: 16. CDR3 nucleotide sequence: TGTGCCAGCAGAGACCTGGGGCTAACTAGCGGGGGGCCCAACACCGGGGAGCTGTTTTTT. Its protein is CASRDLGLTSGGPNTGELFF. Supplemented by reference TRBV28 and TRBJ2-2, the full variable domain reads DVKVTQSSRYLVKRTGEKVFLECVQDMDHENMFWYRQDPGLGLRLIYFSYDVKMKEKGDIPEGYSVSREKKERFSLILESASTNQTSMYLCASRDLGLTSGGPNTGELFFGEGSRLTVL.